These T cell receptor beta chains were read from a single sample in a study of cytomegalovirus exposure and HLA in healthy donors. The repertoire was sequenced with immunoSEQ multiplex PCR; TCRdb's copy has only in-frame clones and lacks some. The sample lists under 200,000 clones, 80% occurring once. Material: PBMCs. The receptors stem from a male donor in good health and CMV-seronegative. Each CDR3 is given with its conserved first and last residue. The D gene is left open where the match is weak. Expanded clones are given a class, and other clones once, few, many or no size at all.

d_call,j_call,v_call,clone_size,cdr3_nt,cdr3_aa
NA,TRBJ1-1,TRBV2,NA,TGTGCCAGCATTTGGACAGACATGAACACTGAAGCTTTCTTT,CASIWTDMNTEAFF
TRBD2,TRBJ2-4,TRBV5-6,NA,TGTGCCAGCAGCTTGGAAGCCCGGGGGGACATTCAGTACTTC,CASSLEARGDIQYF
NA,TRBJ2-3,TRBV4-1,NA,TGCGCCAGCAGCCAAGGGGCCAGGGGAGCCGCAGATACGCAGTATTTT,CASSQGARGAADTQYF
NA,TRBJ2-5,TRBV6-5,NA,TGTGCCAGCAGCCCAGGGTACCAAGAGACCCAGTACTTC,CASSPGYQETQYF
NA,TRBJ2-7,TRBV5-4,NA,TGTGCCAGCAGCCCGCCGGACAGGGAGGGCGAGCAGTACTTC,CASSPPDREGEQYF
NA,TRBJ1-2,TRBV6-6,NA,TGTGCCAGCAGTGTACAGGCAAACTATGGCTACACCTTC,CASSVQANYGYTF
TRBD1,TRBJ2-7,TRBV5-5,once,TGTGCCAGCAGCCTGTACAGGGGCTCCTACGAGCAGTACTTC,CASSLYRGSYEQYF
TRBD1,TRBJ1-1,TRBV5-6,NA,TGTGCCAGCAGCCCCACTCGACAGGGAACTGTAGGCACTGAAGCTTTCTTT,CASSPTRQGTVGTEAFF
TRBD1,TRBJ2-7,TRBV27,NA,TGTGCCAGCAGTTCCCCGGGACAGGGGGCTTACGAGCAGTACTTC,CASSSPGQGAYEQYF
TRBD1,TRBJ1-5,TRBV6-6,NA,TGTGCCAGCAGACCGACAGGGAGTAGCAATCAGCCCCAGCATTTT,CASRPTGSSNQPQHF
NA,TRBJ1-1,TRBV4-1,NA,TGCGCCAGCAGCCAAGCCGCGGCTGGGAACACTGAAGCTTTCTTT,CASSQAAAGNTEAFF
TRBD1,TRBJ1-1,TRBV7-8,NA,TGTGCCAGCAGCTTATATGGGACAGGGATTGGCACTGAAGCTTTCTTT,CASSLYGTGIGTEAFF
TRBD1,TRBJ2-7,TRBV5-1,NA,TGCGCCAGCAGTTCCGGACAGGGCTTGTACGAGCAGTACTTC,CASSSGQGLYEQYF
TRBD2,TRBJ2-1,TRBV5-1,NA,TGCGCCAGCAGCCCAGCGGGGTCCGCTCGTCTCAATGAGCAGTTCTTC,CASSPAGSARLNEQFF
TRBD1,TRBJ2-7,TRBV5-6,NA,TGTGCCAGCAGCTTGCAACAGGGGCTCTACGAGCAGTACTTC,CASSLQQGLYEQYF
NA,TRBJ2-1,TRBV19,NA,TGTGCCAGTAGTACCCTAACTTTTTGGGGAGGACACAATGAGCAGTTCTTC,CASSTLTFWGGHNEQFF
TRBD1,TRBJ2-5,TRBV5-1,NA,TGCGCCAGCAGCTTGGGGGGACAGGGGTTCGAGACCCAGTACTTC,CASSLGGQGFETQYF
NA,TRBJ2-1,TRBV18,NA,TGTGCCAGCTCACCAAGGAGCGGCCTCTCCTACAATGAGCAGTTCTTC,CASSPRSGLSYNEQFF
TRBD1,TRBJ2-6,TRBV10-2,NA,TGCGCCAGCAGGGACAGGGGAACTGGGGCCAACGTCCTGACTTTC,CASRDRGTGANVLTF
NA,TRBJ2-7,TRBV5-1,NA,TGCGCCAGCAGCTTGGCCTTCCAGGTCTCCGAGCAGTACTTC,CASSLAFQVSEQYF
NA,TRBJ1-5,TRBV12-2,NA,TGTGCAAGTCGCTTAGGCGGGGGAAAAATCAATCAGCCCCAGCATTTT,CASRLGGGKINQPQHF
NA,TRBJ2-3,TRBV5-1,NA,TGCGCCAGCAGCTTGGTGCTATCCACAGATACGCAGTATTTT,CASSLVLSTDTQYF
NA,TRBJ2-7,TRBV2,NA,TGTGCCAGCAGTGATGGCGACTCCCCGCTCGAGCAGTACTTC,CASSDGDSPLEQYF
NA,TRBJ2-7,TRBV5-1,few,TGCGCCAGCAGCGCAACTTCCTACGAGCAGTACTTC,CASSATSYEQYF
TRBD1,TRBJ2-7,TRBV10-3,NA,TGTGCCATCAGTGCATCACCGGGACAGGGCTCCTACGAGCAGTACTTC,CAISASPGQGSYEQYF
NA,TRBJ2-7,TRBV7-9,NA,TGTGCCAGCAGCCAGACAGGAACGTACGAGCAGTACTTC,CASSQTGTYEQYF
TRBD1,TRBJ1-1,TRBV5-1,once,TGCGCCAGCAGCTTGGGGGACAGGGGGCTCACTGAAGCTTTCTTT,CASSLGDRGLTEAFF
NA,TRBJ2-2,TRBV5-1,NA,TGCGCCAGCAGCTTGTCGAGACAGACCGGGGAGCTGTTTTTT,CASSLSRQTGELFF